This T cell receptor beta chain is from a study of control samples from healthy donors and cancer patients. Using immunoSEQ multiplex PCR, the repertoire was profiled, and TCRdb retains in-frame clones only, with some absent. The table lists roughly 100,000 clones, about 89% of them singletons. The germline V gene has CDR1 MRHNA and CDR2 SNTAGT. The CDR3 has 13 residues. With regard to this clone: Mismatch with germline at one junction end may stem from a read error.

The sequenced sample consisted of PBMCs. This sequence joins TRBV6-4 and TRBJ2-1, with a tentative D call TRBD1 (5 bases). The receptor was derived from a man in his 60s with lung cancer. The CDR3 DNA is TGTGCCAGCAGTGCAGGGTCCTACAATGAGCAGCTCTTC. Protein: CASSAGSYNEQLF.